The present TCR beta chain was sequenced within a study of blood T cell repertoires in COVID-19. In the study overall: From the United States, Italy and Spain came samples of acute and convalescent COVID-19. The cDNA or gDNA used as material had been derived from T cells, B-cell-depleted T cells, or PBMCs.

Seattle cases were enrolled at active infection and followed longitudinally. Per the original data handling: Reference gene primer amplification gave estimated nucleated cell counts. The protocol was immunoSEQ multiplex PCR, while the TCRdb copy is restricted to in-frame clones and leaves out a portion. D and trimming were read from the DNA, whereas the V and J calls and clone size are those reported in that table. This table holds roughly 45,000 clones, approximately 95% found once. After removal of 0 bases from V and 1 base from J, the junction contained 9 bases not matched to a gene. This CDR3 is built from 20 residues. Germline V gene lookup returns CDR1 SNHLY and CDR2 FYNNEI.

Sequenced: peripheral blood. The chain carries TRBV2 and TRBJ2-3; 14 positions agree with TRBD2. The receptor comes from a man aged 55 to 70 with COVID-19, enrolled during active disease. CDR3 DNA sequence: TGTGCCAGCAGTGAAGCCGATGCTAGACTAGCGGGGGGGCGCACAGATACGCAGTATTTT. Translated: CASSEADARLAGGRTDTQYF.